The 27 T cell receptor beta chains presented below share a single source sample, sequenced in a study of immune evolution from preneoplasia to lung adenocarcinoma (dated by TCRdb to the early 2020s). Receptors were amplified or captured by the immunoSEQ multiplex PCR assay. TCRdb stores this immuneACCESS table with in-frame sequences only. Part of the clones is absent; in the studies checked, under half of the shortfall reflects unresolved V genes, and no reason is known for the rest. Within this sample are thousands of clones, with 81% of them counted one time only. The leading ten clones occupy roughly a tenth of the sample. The sample taken for sequencing was FFPE normal lung tissue adjacent to the tumor. The receptors originated from a person between 50 and 70 years old with lung adenocarcinoma.

The J gene is TRBJ2-1, the V gene TRBV7-3; tentatively, D is TRBD2 (5 bases). Germline values: CDR1 SGHTA, CDR2 FQGTGA. Trimming stripped 6 bases from V and 7 bases from J, with 13 bases between. CDR3 size: 13 residues. The CDR3 nucleotides read TGTGCCAGCAGTCCGGACTGGCTGAATGAGCAGTTCTTC. Its protein is CASSPDWLNEQFF.

This chain links TRBV7-2 with TRBJ2-3; D call uncertain. Germline CDR1 SGHTA, CDR2 FQGNSA. V lost 1 base and J lost 4, with 6 bases in between. This CDR3 is built from 13 residues. The CDR3 sequence: CASSLGVADTQYF. CDR3 nucleotide sequence: TGTGCCAGCAGCTTAGGGGTCGCAGATACGCAGTATTTT. The full variable domain, its missing parts supplied by reference TRBV7-2 and TRBJ2-3, is GAGVSQSPSNKVTEKGKDVELRCDPISGHTALYWYRQSLGQGLEFLIYFQGNSAPDKSGLPSDRFSAERTGGSVSTLTIQRTQQEDSAVYLCASSLGVADTQYFGPGTRLTVL.

The chain combines TRBV11-1 with TRBJ1-1; D uncertain. CDR3 length: 13 amino acids. With 3 bases removed from V and 0 bases from J, the gap between germline ends came to 5 bases. Germline V gene sequence: CDR1 SGHAT, CDR2 FQDESV (reference sequence). The CDR3 is CASSFELNTEAFF. CDR3 nucleotides: TGTGCCAGCAGCTTCGAACTGAACACTGAAGCTTTCTTT.

About this clone itself: The same CDR3 arises from other DNA sequences in this sample as well. V and J are TRBV5-6 and TRBJ2-6, with unresolved D. Per germline, CDR1 SGHDT and CDR2 YYEEEE. V was trimmed by 4 bases and J by 0 bases, leaving 11 bases between them. The CDR3 runs 16 residues. In DNA, the CDR3 is TGTGCCAGCAGCCTGATAGATAACTCTGGGGCCAACGTCCTGACTTTC. Its translation: CASSLIDNSGANVLTF.

This clone was found once. CDR3 amino acids: CASSRGTGLQPQHF. DNA of the CDR3: TGTGCCAGCAGCCGCGGGACAGGGCTACAGCCCCAGCATTTT. J is TRBJ1-5 and V is TRBV6-6, with 9 bases that match TRBD1. The CDR3 covers 14 residues. From germline, CDR1 is MNHNY and CDR2 SVGAGI (reference sequence). The trim removed 6 bases at V and 7 bases at J, leaving 7 bases unmatched.

The chain links TRBV30 to TRBJ2-3, with TRBD2 identical over 16 bases. Germline CDR1 is GTSNPN and CDR2 is SVGIG (reference sequence). The junction had 9 bases not matched to a gene; V was cut back by 1 base and J by 5 bases. The CDR3 sequence is 18 residues long. The CDR3 DNA reads TGTGCCTGGAGTGACGTCCCGGGACTAGCGGGAGGGGGAGATACGCAGTATTTT. Its translation is CAWSDVPGLAGGGDTQYF.

The chain's CDR3 is CASSLRLAGNIQYF. The CDR3 DNA is TGTGCCAGCAGCCTCCGACTAGCAGGAAACATTCAGTACTTC. The chain links TRBV27 to TRBJ2-4, with 7 nucleotides matching TRBD2. The CDR3 runs to 14 residues. In germline, CDR1 is MNHEY, CDR2 SMNVEV (reference sequence). After removal of 6 bases from V and 6 bases from J, the junction contained 8 bases not matched to a gene.

This clone occurred a few times. The genes are TRBV2 and TRBJ1-1; D call uncertain. The CDR3 has 14 residues. Germline V gene data show CDR1 as SNHLY and CDR2 as FYNNEI. Between the trimmed V and J ends, which lost 6 bases and 4 bases, there was a span of 15 bases. As DNA, the CDR3 is TGTGCCAGCAGGCGGACGGTGTTGGGCACTGAAGCTTTCTTT. Its translation is CASRRTVLGTEAFF.

The gene calls are TRBV18 and TRBJ1-1, with D perhaps TRBD1 (5 bases). This CDR3 region has 13 residues. Germline V gene lookup returns CDR1 KGHSH and CDR2 LQKENI. V was cut by 3 bases and J by 3 bases, with 8 bases left in between. In DNA form, the CDR3 reads TGTGCCAGCTCACCGGGGACGGACACTGAAGCTTTCTTT. The encoded protein is CASSPGTDTEAFF.

The gene calls are TRBV13 and TRBJ2-1, with 7 bases lining up with TRBD2. Germline values: CDR1 PRHDT, CDR2 FYEKMQ (reference sequence). The length of the CDR3 is 13 residues. The J segment lost 9 bases and the V segment lost 3 bases, leaving 5 bases of the junction unmatched. CDR3 nucleotides: TGTGCCAGCAGCTTTGAGCGGGACGGTGAGCAGTTCTTC. Encoded protein: CASSFERDGEQFF.

In this sample, this clone turned up once. The chain has TRBV7-8 and TRBJ2-3; no clear D gene. Trimming removed 1 base at V and 4 bases at J, with 3 bases between. The CDR3 is 12 residues long. Germline CDR1 is SGHVS and CDR2 is FQNEAQ. The CDR3: CASSLDADTQYF. As DNA, the CDR3 is TGTGCCAGCAGCTTAGACGCAGATACGCAGTATTTT.

V gene TRBV18 combines with J gene TRBJ1-5; D may be TRBD1 (6 bases). CDR3 size: 13 residues. Trimming pared 3 bases from V and 4 bases from J, leaving 7 bases between. Germline CDR1 is KGHSH and CDR2 is LQKENI. CDR3 sequence reads: CASSPDSNQPQHF. The CDR3 DNA reads as TGTGCCAGCTCACCGGACAGTAATCAGCCCCAGCATTTT. Variable domain in full (rest from reference TRBV18 and TRBJ1-5): NAGVMQNPRHLVRRRGQEARLRCSPMKGHSHVYWYRQLPEEGLKFMVYLQKENIIDESGMPKERFSAEFPKEGPSILRIQQVVRGDSAAYFCASSPDSNQPQHFGDGTRLSIL.

The rearrangement joins TRBV5-1 to TRBJ1-2, with unresolved D. V was pared by 0 bases and J by 8 bases, with 11 bases between. Germline V gives CDR1 SGHRS, CDR2 YFSETQ. The CDR3 sequence is 13 residues long. CDR3 region: CASSLAGVEGYTF. CDR3 bases: TGCGCCAGCAGCTTGGCGGGTGTGGAGGGCTACACCTTC. Filled out from reference TRBV5-1 and TRBJ1-2, the complete variable domain reads KAGVTQTPRYLIKTRGQQVTLSCSPISGHRSVSWYQQTPGQGLQFLFEYFSETQRNKGNFPGRFSGRQFSNSRSEMNVSTLELGDSALYLCASSLAGVEGYTFGSGTRLTVV.

In DNA, the CDR3 is TGCGCCAGCAGCGGGAAAGGGGACTCTTACGAGCAGTACTTC. Protein sequence: CASSGKGDSYEQYF. V gene TRBV5-1 combines with J gene TRBJ2-7; possibly TRBD2 for D (6 bases). The CDR3 contains 14 residues. Trimming stripped 4 bases from V and 4 bases from J, with 15 bases between. Germline CDR1 and CDR2: SGHRS and YFSETQ.

This chain links TRBV30 with TRBJ2-3; 8 nucleotides agree with TRBD2. Germline CDR1 GTSNPN, CDR2 SVGIG (reference sequence). The CDR3 loop spans 15 amino acids. Trimming took 4 bases from V and 0 from J; bases not matched to a gene: 6. The CDR3 bases are TGTGCCTGGAAGGGACTAGGAAGCAGCACAGATACGCAGTATTTT. Translating gives CAWKGLGSSTDTQYF.

This chain joins TRBV13 and TRBJ2-7; 10 nucleotides line up with TRBD2. Germline CDR1 reads PRHDT; CDR2 reads FYEKMQ (reference sequence). V trimming: 4 bases; J trimming: 7 bases; junction bases outside the gene matches: 10. The CDR3 loop spans 15 amino acids. In nucleotides, the CDR3 is TGTGCCAGCAGCTCCACCGGGCTAGCGGGAGTTGAGCAGTACTTC. It encodes CASSSTGLAGVEQYF.

V usage is TRBV11-1 and J usage is TRBJ2-7; possible D gene TRBD1, 6 bases. Trimming removed 1 base from V and 4 bases from J, with 14 bases in between. The CDR3 is made up of 15 amino acids. Germline CDR1 and CDR2: SGHAT and FQDESV (reference sequence). The CDR3 coding sequence is TGTGCCAGCAGCTTAGATGGTGGGGGCCGTTACGAGCAGTACTTC. Translation gives CASSLDGGGRYEQYF.

The sample holds one count of this clone. The chain couples TRBV4-2 to TRBJ2-7; D may match TRBD1 or TRBD2 (5 bases each). The CDR3 loop spans 16 amino acids. Germline CDR1 LGHNA, CDR2 YNFKEQ. The V and J ends lost 5 bases and 0 bases respectively, with 17 bases between them. In nucleotides, the CDR3 is TGTGCCAGCAGCGGGGTGGGGGTACAGAGCTCCTACGAGCAGTACTTC. Protein: CASSGVGVQSSYEQYF.

CDR3 region: CASSYRGQGVNEQFF. Here the CDR3 DNA reads TGCGCCAGCAGCTACCGGGGACAGGGGGTTAATGAGCAGTTCTTC. V usage is TRBV5-1 and J usage is TRBJ2-1; 11 bases agree with TRBD1. This CDR3 is 15 amino acids long. V lost 3 bases to trimming and J lost 7 bases; unmatched junction nucleotides: 6. CDR1 and CDR2 from the germline V gene are SGHRS and YFSETQ.

This rearrangement joins TRBV7-6 to TRBJ2-1; 13 nucleotides match TRBD2. Germline V gene lookup returns CDR1 SGHVS and CDR2 FNYEAQ. V trimming: 4 bases; J trimming: 7 bases; junction bases outside the gene matches: 10. The CDR3 is made up of 17 amino acids. The CDR3 sequence: CASSSTSGRAIRNEQFF. The DNA of the CDR3 is TGTGCCAGCAGCTCAACTAGCGGGAGGGCCATACGGAATGAGCAGTTCTTC.

The J gene is TRBJ2-5, the V gene TRBV5-8; TRBD2 aligns across 13 bases. This CDR3 has 18 amino acids. Trimming took 4 bases from V and 1 from J; bases not matched to a gene: 10. Germline V gives CDR1 SGHTS, CDR2 YDEGEE. The CDR3 DNA reads as TGTGCCAGCAGCCAAGGACTAGCGGGGGTCGTTAGCCAAGAGACCCAGTACTTC. It codes for CASSQGLAGVVSQETQYF.

Of note for this clone: At one of its ends the junction is not consistent with the germline gene, which may arise from a read error. The chain links TRBV4-1 to TRBJ1-5; no clear D. Germline lookup yields CDR1 MGHRA and CDR2 YSYEKL. The CDR3 extends over 14 amino acids. The CDR3 region has the DNA TGCGCCAGCAGCCAAGTGGGTTTGAATCAGTCCCAGCATTTT. The encoded protein is CASSQVGLNQSQHF.

The gene calls are TRBV4-2 and TRBJ2-7; the match to TRBD2 covers 7 bases. The CDR3 covers 15 residues. J lost 2 bases, V lost 0 bases, and 4 bases had no gene match. Germline CDR1 is LGHNA and CDR2 is YNFKEQ. CDR3 DNA: TGTGCCAGCAGCCAAGATGTAGCGGGTCCCTACGAGCAGTACTTC. This sequence encodes CASSQDVAGPYEQYF.

The chain recombines TRBV7-8 with TRBJ1-5; TRBD1 is a possible D gene (5 bases). The CDR3 loop spans 14 amino acids. The V end lost 3 bases, the J end lost 6 bases, and 12 bases lay between the germline ends. Germline values: CDR1 SGHVS, CDR2 FQNEAQ. CDR3 sequence (DNA): TGTGCCAGCAGCTTCGGGGCCTCGAGTCAGCCCCAGCATTTT. This encodes CASSFGASSQPQHF.

This rearrangement joins TRBV9 to TRBJ2-1, with unresolved D. This CDR3 is 12 amino acids long. Germline-derived CDR1 and CDR2 are SGDLS and YYNGEE. V shed 3 bases and J shed 12 bases, with 13 bases lying between them. As DNA, the CDR3 is TGTGCCAGCAGCGCACATTTAGGTGGGCAGTTCTTC. Translation gives CASSAHLGGQFF.

This clone came up once. The V gene is TRBV2, the J gene TRBJ1-1; a weak D match, TRBD1 (6 bases). CDR1 is SNHLY and CDR2 is FYNNEI in the germline V gene. The CDR3 contains 12 residues. Deletions cut 6 bases from V and 11 bases from J, with 16 bases between. In nucleotides, the CDR3 is TGTGCCAGCAGGGGGACAACCGTGCTGGCTTTCTTT. Its protein product is CASRGTTVLAFF.

This clone occurred once. The J gene is TRBJ1-2, the V gene TRBV5-4; 8 bases match TRBD1. Germline V gene sequence: CDR1 SGHNT, CDR2 YYREEE (reference sequence). Germline trimming cut 0 bases from V and 5 bases from J; bases unmatched to any gene: 12. This CDR3 is built from 17 residues. DNA for the CDR3: TGTGCCAGCAGCTTGGGGGAAAGAGGACAGGGTAGTTATGGCTACACCTTC. Residues: CASSLGERGQGSYGYTF.